A few counts support the clone carrying this T cell receptor beta chain. The source material, RNA transcripts, was used to amplify TCR beta CDR3 regions. A set of HTBI primers served as the primers for a first-round RT-PCR of the TCR CDR3. TCRdb re-called the multiplex PCR reads through MiXCR, storing one row per CDR3 protein. The table includes fewer than 800,000 distinct CDR3 sequences, roughly 15% detected once. Diagnostic assessment was based on clinical symptoms, serum thyroxine and TRAb, thyroid ultrasound and orbital computed tomography. PBMCs were derived from about 10 ml fresh peripheral blood. The data originate from a study of T cells in Graves' hyperthyroidism and ophthalmopathy. This sequence was found in a man aged 18 to 35 with Graves' hyperthyroidism. The sequencing sample was made of blood.

CDR3 sequence reads: CASSSEKRERPYEQYF. The CDR3 coding sequence is TGTGCCAGCAGCTCCGAGAAGCGGGAGAGACCCTACGAGCAGTACTTC. J is TRBJ2-7 and V is TRBV7-9, with 8 bases matching TRBD2. Trimming cost V 4 bases and J 2 bases; bases outside gene matches: 10. The CDR3 totals 16 residues. Germline CDR1 and CDR2: SEHNR and FQNEAQ (reference sequence).